These T cell receptor beta chains were read from a single sample in a study of cytomegalovirus exposure and HLA in healthy donors. Here immunoSEQ multiplex PCR was the method, and the copy in TCRdb shows in-frame clones only, minus some. Among around 160,000 clones listed, 65% to 80% were seen once. Input material: PBMCs. The receptor set was obtained from a man aged 40-50 years in good health and CMV-seropositive. Both conserved end residues are part of each CDR3. Fields, in order: J gene, D gene, V gene, clone size, CDR3 DNA, CDR3 protein. The D gene is left open where the match is weak. Clone size is not always given. Where it is, it says once, few, many or a class for expanded clones.

TRBJ2-5,-,TRBV10-2,-,TGCGCCAGCAGTGATGCGGGGAGAGGCGAGACCCAGTACTTC,CASSDAGRGETQYF
TRBJ2-7,TRBD2,TRBV6-6,-,TGTGCCAGCAAATCTAGCGGGAAACGTAGTGAGCAGTACTTC,CASKSSGKRSEQYF
TRBJ1-5,-,TRBV5-1,-,TGCGCCAGCAGGAAGGGGGGGGAGGGCAATCAGCCCCAGCATTTT,CASRKGGEGNQPQHF
TRBJ2-3,-,TRBV9,-,TGTGCCAGCAGCGTGCTACAGGGCCTAGATACGCAGTATTTT,CASSVLQGLDTQYF
TRBJ1-5,TRBD1,TRBV28,-,TGTGCCAGCAGGATCGGACAGGGGCGACAGCCCCAGCATTTT,CASRIGQGRQPQHF
TRBJ2-5,TRBD2,TRBV18,once,TGTGCCAGCTCACCAAGCGGGAGCGGGGAGGAGACCCAGTACTTC,CASSPSGSGEETQYF
TRBJ2-7,-,TRBV4-3,-,TGCGCCAGCAGCCAAGAAGTATCCTACGAGCAGTACTTC,CASSQEVSYEQYF
TRBJ1-1,-,TRBV30,-,TGTGCCTGGAGTGAGGGAGCGAACACTGAAGCTTTCTTT,CAWSEGANTEAFF
TRBJ2-3,TRBD1,TRBV5-5,-,TGTGCCAGCAGCCGATGGGGACAGGGGACAGATACGCAGTATTTT,CASSRWGQGTDTQYF
TRBJ2-1,-,TRBV15,-,TGTGCCACCAGCAGAGATGGCTCTAGGCTGAATGAGCAGTTCTTC,CATSRDGSRLNEQFF
TRBJ1-5,-,TRBV28,-,TGTGCCAGCAGTTTTATGCGCGATCTTAAGCCGTATGGCAATCAGCCCCAGCATTTT,CASSFMRDLKPYGNQPQHF
TRBJ2-7,TRBD2,TRBV29-1,-,TGCAGCGTTGCCCCTAGCGGGAGGGTGGGGGCCTACGAGCAGTACTTC,CSVAPSGRVGAYEQYF
TRBJ2-1,-,TRBV5-1,-,TGCGCCAGCAGCCCCCTGACTAGTGGCGATGAGCAGTTCTTC,CASSPLTSGDEQFF
TRBJ2-3,-,TRBV29-1,-,TGCAGCGTCACAGGGTTTGATACGCAGTATTTT,CSVTGFDTQYF
TRBJ2-5,-,TRBV7-9,-,TGTGCCAGCAGCCACGGGGAGACCCAGTACTTC,CASSHGETQYF
TRBJ2-2,TRBD2,TRBV7-9,-,TGTGCCAGCAGCTCGTCAAAGTCTAGCGGGAGTGGCGGCGGGGAGCTGTTTTTT,CASSSSKSSGSGGGELFF
TRBJ2-7,TRBD2,TRBV4-1,-,TGCGCCAGCAGCACCGGACTAGGTCGAACCTCCTACGAGCAGTACTTC,CASSTGLGRTSYEQYF
TRBJ2-5,-,TRBV29-1,-,TGCAGCGTTGGAGCGGGTAAAGAGACCCAGTACTTC,CSVGAGKETQYF
TRBJ2-7,TRBD1,TRBV5-4,-,TGTGCCAGCAGCTTGGGGGGACAGAGCACCTACGAGCAGTACTTC,CASSLGGQSTYEQYF
TRBJ2-5,TRBD2,TRBV27,-,TGTGCCAGCAGTTTTCGGAAAGATAGCGGCTCGGGGGGGGAGACCCAGTACTTC,CASSFRKDSGSGGETQYF
TRBJ2-7,-,TRBV13,once,TGTGCCAGCAGCTCACGGGGAGGATTCAACGAGCAGTACTTC,CASSSRGGFNEQYF
TRBJ2-1,-,TRBV5-1,-,TGCGCCAGCAGCTTGGTCCGGTCGGATGAGCAGTTCTTC,CASSLVRSDEQFF
TRBJ1-2,-,TRBV28,-,TGTGCCAGCAGTTTCCTTACAGGGCCTTATGGCTACACCTTC,CASSFLTGPYGYTF
TRBJ1-3,-,TRBV6-1,-,TGTGCCAGCAGTGAACAGGGAAGGGGCTCTGGAAACACCATATATTTT,CASSEQGRGSGNTIYF
TRBJ2-5,TRBD2,TRBV7-9,-,TGTTCCAGCAGCTCGTCCGGACTAGCGGGAGGAATACAAGAGACCCAGTACTTC,CSSSSSGLAGGIQETQYF
TRBJ2-5,-,TRBV19,-,TGTGCCAGTAGTTGGGCCCAACGCCCAGAGACCCAGTACTTC,CASSWAQRPETQYF
TRBJ2-5,-,TRBV7-2,-,TGTGCCAGCAGAGGACGGGGAGAGACCCAGTACTTC,CASRGRGETQYF
TRBJ1-2,-,TRBV27,-,TGTGCCAGCAGTCCAGACACGGACTATGGCTACACCTTC,CASSPDTDYGYTF
TRBJ2-1,-,TRBV20-1,-,TGCAGTGCTAGACGGACTAATGAGCAGTTCTTC,CSARRTNEQFF
TRBJ2-7,TRBD2,TRBV6-1,-,TGTGCCAGCGGGGTTGGCGGGAGCACCGCCGAGCAGTACTTC,CASGVGGSTAEQYF
TRBJ2-7,TRBD2,TRBV5-8,medium-sized,TGTGCCAGCAGCTTTGGTGGTAGCGGGTACGAGCAGTACTTC,CASSFGGSGYEQYF
TRBJ1-1,-,TRBV11-2,-,TGTGCCAGCAGCTTTGGATGGCAGGGGATGAACACTGAAGCTTTCTTT,CASSFGWQGMNTEAFF
TRBJ1-1,TRBD1,TRBV9,-,TGTGCCAGCAGCGCTGAGGCGACAGGGAAACTTGAAGCTTTCTTT,CASSAEATGKLEAFF
TRBJ2-1,-,TRBV5-6,-,TGTGCCAGCACCCCCTCCGGCTCCTACAATGAGCAGTTCTTC,CASTPSGSYNEQFF
TRBJ2-5,-,TRBV19,-,TGTGCCAGTAGCCTAAAGCGGGACCAAGAGACCCAGTACTTC,CASSLKRDQETQYF
TRBJ2-7,TRBD2,TRBV11-2,-,TGTGCCAGCAGCTTAGTGGCTAGCGGTACCTACGAGCAGTACTTC,CASSLVASGTYEQYF
TRBJ1-2,TRBD1,TRBV28,-,TGTGCCAGCAGTTTATGGTACATCGGAGACAGGGGGCATGGCTACACCTTC,CASSLWYIGDRGHGYTF
TRBJ2-3,-,TRBV6-4,-,TGTGCCAGCAGGCTGGTAGCAGGAGGTCCAGATACGCAGTATTTT,CASRLVAGGPDTQYF
TRBJ2-7,TRBD2,TRBV5-5,-,TGTGCCAGCAGCTTGGTACTAGCGGGAGATCCAGGCGACGAGCAGTACTTC,CASSLVLAGDPGDEQYF
TRBJ2-5,TRBD2,TRBV5-4,few,TGTGCCAGCAGCCCGAGCGGGAGGGATCAAGAGACCCAGTACTTC,CASSPSGRDQETQYF